A selection of T cell receptor beta chains follows, all from one sample in a study of shared clonotypes between healthy human individuals. Repertoires were generated with immunoSEQ multiplex PCR, while TCRdb's copy carries only in-frame clones and drops some. The sample records approximately 500,000 clones, less than 96% being singletons. Sequenced material: naive CD4+ T cells sorted from blood. These receptors were collected from a woman aged 25 to 39 in good health. The CDR3 runs from the conserved cysteine through the conserved F or W. D genes are given only for firm matches. Not every row has a clone size; where given, it reads once, few, many or a size class.

D: TRBD2; J: TRBJ2-7; V: TRBV5-4; size: .; CDR3: CASSPSSGRAREQYF; DNA: TGTGCCAGCAGCCCCTCTAGCGGGAGGGCGCGCGAGCAGTACTTC
D: .; J: TRBJ2-5; V: TRBV30; size: .; CDR3: CAWGTTETQYF; DNA: TGTGCCTGGGGGACCACAGAGACCCAGTACTTC
D: TRBD2; J: TRBJ2-1; V: TRBV15; size: once; CDR3: CATSSAPGRTVGQRLAAFNEQFF; DNA: TGTGCCACCAGCAGTGCCCCGGGACGCACGGTAGGCCAAAGACTAGCGGCATTCAATGAGCAGTTCTTC
D: .; J: TRBJ2-2; V: TRBV11-2; size: .; CDR3: CASLGLRSGELFF; DNA: TGTGCCAGCTTAGGACTTCGCTCTGGGGAGCTGTTTTTT
D: .; J: TRBJ1-5; V: TRBV6-5; size: .; CDR3: CASSSFLNQPQHF; DNA: TGTGCCAGCAGTTCCTTCCTGAATCAGCCCCAGCATTTT
D: .; J: TRBJ2-3; V: TRBV28; size: .; CDR3: CASSSQPTGIKADTQYF; DNA: TGTGCCAGCAGTTCACAACCGACCGGTATTAAGGCAGATACGCAGTATTTT
D: .; J: TRBJ1-1; V: TRBV9; size: .; CDR3: CASSVVPGRTEAFF; DNA: TGTGCCAGCAGCGTAGTGCCAGGGAGGACTGAAGCTTTCTTT
D: TRBD2; J: TRBJ2-5; V: TRBV5-1; size: .; CDR3: CASTHLPGGPSETQYF; DNA: TGCGCCAGCACCCATCTTCCGGGGGGACCTTCGGAGACCCAGTACTTC
D: TRBD2; J: TRBJ2-3; V: TRBV27; size: .; CDR3: CATGMYASGSKDTQYF; DNA: TGTGCCACCGGCATGTACGCTAGCGGGAGCAAAGATACGCAGTATTTT
D: .; J: TRBJ1-2; V: TRBV27; size: .; CDR3: CASRAGGTKNYGYTF; DNA: TGTGCCAGCAGGGCCGGGGGCACCAAGAACTATGGCTACACCTTC
D: TRBD1; J: TRBJ2-2; V: TRBV15; size: .; CDR3: CATSRDITGGTGELFF; DNA: TGTGCCACCAGCAGAGATATTACAGGGGGCACCGGGGAGCTGTTTTTT
D: .; J: TRBJ2-5; V: TRBV2; size: .; CDR3: CASRPRDFQETQYF; DNA: TGTGCCAGCAGGCCGAGGGATTTCCAAGAGACCCAGTACTTC
D: TRBD2; J: TRBJ2-3; V: TRBV7-2; size: .; CDR3: CASSFRLAGVTDTQYF; DNA: TGTGCCAGCAGCTTCAGACTAGCGGGAGTTACAGATACGCAGTATTTT
D: .; J: TRBJ2-6; V: TRBV11-2; size: .; CDR3: CASSLPWSGVTGANVLTF; DNA: TGTGCCAGCAGTTTACCTTGGTCGGGGGTGACTGGGGCCAACGTCCTGACTTTC
D: .; J: TRBJ2-3; V: TRBV5-4; size: .; CDR3: CASSLVMGRPGTDTQYF; DNA: TGTGCCAGCAGCTTGGTTATGGGACGCCCCGGCACAGATACGCAGTATTTT
D: .; J: TRBJ1-4; V: TRBV4-1; size: .; CDR3: CASSQFSGRTTNEKLFF; DNA: TGCGCCAGCAGCCAATTCTCGGGACGCACAACTAATGAAAAACTGTTTTTT
D: TRBD1; J: TRBJ1-3; V: TRBV18; size: .; CDR3: CASSPTGSGNTIYF; DNA: TGTGCCAGCTCACCGACAGGGTCTGGAAACACCATATATTTT
D: .; J: TRBJ2-1; V: TRBV2; size: .; CDR3: CASRRDSTYNEQFF; DNA: TGTGCCAGCAGGCGGGACAGTACCTACAATGAGCAGTTCTTC
D: TRBD1; J: TRBJ2-1; V: TRBV25-1; size: .; CDR3: CASSLFSGQSPIDEQFF; DNA: TGTGCCAGCAGTCTATTCTCGGGACAGTCACCTATCGATGAGCAGTTCTTC
D: TRBD1; J: TRBJ2-7; V: TRBV5-8; size: .; CDR3: CASSLGVGTEGTAFVREQYF; DNA: TGTGCCAGCAGCTTGGGGGTCGGTACCGAAGGGACAGCCTTCGTTCGCGAGCAGTACTTC
D: .; J: TRBJ2-5; V: TRBV18; size: .; CDR3: CASSPPGRQETQYF; DNA: TGTGCCAGCTCACCACCCGGGCGCCAAGAGACCCAGTACTTC
D: .; J: TRBJ2-3; V: TRBV4-2; size: .; CDR3: CASKVGQAGDTDTQYF; DNA: TGTGCCAGCAAGGTGGGTCAAGCGGGCGACACAGATACGCAGTATTTT
D: .; J: TRBJ2-1; V: TRBV27; size: .; CDR3: CASSPYNNEQFF; DNA: TGTGCCAGCAGTCCTTATAACAATGAGCAGTTCTTC
D: .; J: TRBJ1-4; V: TRBV10-3; size: .; CDR3: CATGRTNEKLFF; DNA: TGTGCCACGGGGCGGACGAATGAAAAACTGTTTTTT
D: TRBD2; J: TRBJ2-3; V: TRBV6-4; size: .; CDR3: CASRLAGVDTDTQYF; DNA: TGTGCCAGCAGATTAGCGGGAGTGGACACAGATACGCAGTATTTT
D: TRBD1; J: TRBJ2-3; V: TRBV5-1; size: .; CDR3: CASSLEGQGARTDTQYF; DNA: TGCGCCAGCAGCTTGGAGGGACAGGGGGCGCGTACAGATACGCAGTATTTT
D: .; J: TRBJ2-7; V: TRBV11-2; size: .; CDR3: CASSLGAVSYEQYF; DNA: TGTGCCAGCAGCCTAGGAGCGGTATCCTACGAGCAGTACTTC
D: .; J: TRBJ1-2; V: TRBV6-5; size: .; CDR3: CASSYGPRTNYGYTF; DNA: TGTGCCAGCAGTTACGGCCCCCGCACTAACTATGGCTACACCTTC
D: .; J: TRBJ1-1; V: TRBV5-1; size: .; CDR3: CASSLLTELNTEAFF; DNA: TGCGCCAGCAGCTTGCTTACGGAGCTGAACACTGAAGCTTTCTTT
D: .; J: TRBJ2-2; V: TRBV23-1; size: .; CDR3: CASSQERYGSGLRGTGELFF; DNA: TGCGCCAGCAGTCAGGAGCGTTACGGATCAGGGCTTAGGGGAACCGGGGAGCTGTTTTTT
D: TRBD2; J: TRBJ2-2; V: TRBV5-1; size: .; CDR3: CASSHLAGTGELFF; DNA: TGCGCCAGCAGCCACTTAGCGGGCACCGGGGAGCTGTTTTTT
D: .; J: TRBJ2-1; V: TRBV9; size: .; CDR3: CASSVVSRGDEQFF; DNA: TGTGCCAGCAGCGTAGTGTCGAGAGGAGATGAGCAGTTCTTC
D: .; J: TRBJ2-7; V: TRBV28; size: .; CDR3: CASSSGPHEQYF; DNA: TGTGCCAGCAGTTCGGGACCCCACGAGCAGTACTTC
D: .; J: TRBJ1-5; V: TRBV4-2; size: .; CDR3: CASSPDLGNQPQHF; DNA: TGTGCCAGCAGCCCCGACTTGGGCAATCAGCCCCAGCATTTT
D: .; J: TRBJ2-1; V: TRBV28; size: .; CDR3: CASSLFAPSVSSYNEQFF; DNA: TGTGCCAGCAGTTTATTTGCCCCAAGCGTAAGCTCCTACAATGAGCAGTTCTTC
D: .; J: TRBJ1-3; V: TRBV6-4; size: .; CDR3: CASSAERGLARNTIYF; DNA: TGTGCCAGCAGTGCGGAGAGAGGTCTTGCGAGGAACACCATATATTTT
D: .; J: TRBJ1-2; V: TRBV4-1; size: .; CDR3: CASSQEAGVIIYGYTF; DNA: TGCGCCAGCAGCCAAGAGGCAGGGGTTATTATCTATGGCTACACCTTC
D: TRBD2; J: TRBJ2-7; V: TRBV5-1; size: .; CDR3: CASSLVAGGRNEQYF; DNA: TGCGCCAGCAGCTTGGTGGCGGGAGGGAGGAACGAGCAGTACTTC
D: TRBD2; J: TRBJ2-7; V: TRBV10-2; size: .; CDR3: CASSLTSGSRGEQYF; DNA: TGCGCCAGCAGCCTTACTAGCGGGAGTAGGGGCGAGCAGTACTTC
D: TRBD1; J: TRBJ2-5; V: TRBV28; size: .; CDR3: CASRGTGGRSETQYF; DNA: TGTGCCAGCAGGGGGACAGGGGGCAGGTCAGAGACCCAGTACTTC
D: .; J: TRBJ1-1; V: TRBV28; size: .; CDR3: CASSSNRDTNTEAFF; DNA: TGTGCCAGCAGTTCCAACAGGGATACGAACACTGAAGCTTTCTTT
D: TRBD1; J: TRBJ2-7; V: TRBV18; size: .; CDR3: CASSLSRDRGHEQYF; DNA: TGTGCCAGCTCACTTTCTAGGGACAGGGGTCACGAGCAGTACTTC
D: .; J: TRBJ2-2; V: TRBV28; size: .; CDR3: CATSLGTPGTGELFF; DNA: TGTGCCACGAGTCTTGGGACTCCCGGCACCGGGGAGCTGTTTTTT